This passage covers 32 T cell receptor beta chains from one sample sequenced in a study of CD8 T cells in ankylosing spondylitis. Study-level points and caveats: Blood from ankylosing spondylitis patients appeared to carry a characteristic roughly eight-variant TCR beta motif.

Antigen specificity for these receptors is unknown. TCRdb used MiXCR to reprocess the 5' RACE reads, holding one entry per CDR3 protein. This sample has about 210,000 distinct CDR3 sequences, with around 7.9% found just once. What was sequenced was blood, either unsorted or a sorted T cell fraction (not recorded which). The receptors originated from a male donor with ankylosing spondylitis.

The V call is TRBV12-3 or TRBV12-4, the J call TRBJ1-2, with D unclear. Trimming left V 1 base short and J 3 bases short, with 12 bases between. This CDR3 is 15 amino acids long. The CDR3: CASSLVREAYYGYTF. CDR3 DNA sequence: TGTGCCAGCAGTTTAGTAAGGGAGGCCTACTATGGCTACACCTTC.

This clonotype was recorded at least ten times. Possible read error: a much larger clone is one base away. The chain recombines TRBV28 with TRBJ2-3; D not resolved. The CDR3 loop spans 13 amino acids. V was clipped by 3 bases and J by 10 bases, with 14 bases between them. The germline V gene encodes CDR1 MDHEN and CDR2 SYDVKM. The CDR3 region is CASSLVLVDAQYF. The CDR3 DNA is TGTGCCAGCAGTTTGGTATTGGTGGATGCGCAGTATTTT.

V gene TRBV5-5 combines with J gene TRBJ2-7; D remains ambiguous. The V end lost 6 bases, the J end lost 1 base, and 11 bases lay between the germline ends. The V gene's germline CDR1 is SGHKS and CDR2 YYEKEE (reference sequence). The CDR3 consists of 13 residues. CDR3 DNA sequence: TGTGCCAGCACCCCCGGCAGGTCCTACGAGCAGTACTTC. Protein product: CASTPGRSYEQYF.

This clonotype was seen many times. J is TRBJ2-7 and V is TRBV27, with D perhaps matching TRBD1 (5 bases). Germline CDR1 and CDR2: MNHEY and SMNVEV (reference sequence). The CDR3 is 16 amino acids. The V end lost 4 bases, the J end lost 2 bases, and 18 bases lay between the germline ends. The CDR3 loop reads CASSSSSDRNPYEQYF. The CDR3 DNA follows: TGTGCCAGCAGTTCCTCATCTGACAGAAATCCCTACGAGCAGTACTTC.

This chain connects TRBV12-3 or TRBV12-4 to TRBJ2-7, with TRBD2 identical over 14 bases. The J segment lost 6 bases and the V segment lost 4 bases, leaving 2 bases of the junction unmatched. CDR3 length equals 14 residues. CDR3 sequence reads: CASSSGLAGGEQYF. Written as DNA, the CDR3 is TGTGCCAGCAGTTCTGGACTAGCGGGAGGCGAGCAGTACTTC.

This clonotype was observed many times. The genes are TRBV7-2 and TRBJ2-7; D gene uncertain. CDR3 size: 13 residues. Trimming cost V 4 bases and J 2 bases, with 9 bases left between them. CDR1 SGHTA and CDR2 FQGNSA come from the germline V gene. CDR3 residues: CASSSRRTYEQYF. CDR3 bases: TGTGCCAGCAGCTCCAGACGAACCTACGAGCAGTACTTC.

This clonotype has only a few counts. The chain links TRBV10-2 to TRBJ2-2; 8 positions agree with TRBD2. This CDR3 is built from 14 residues. Trimming cost V 5 bases and J 6 bases; bases outside gene matches: 5. Germline V gene lookup returns CDR1 WSHSY and CDR2 SAAADI. The CDR3, as DNA: TGCGCCAGCAGTAGCGGGAGTAGGGCCGGGGAGCTGTTTTTT. Translating it yields CASSSGSRAGELFF.

This chain uses TRBV23-1 with TRBJ2-7; perhaps TRBD1 as D (6 bases). TRBV23-1 is identified as an open reading frame with a role that is uncertain. This CDR3 spans 14 amino acids. Trimming stripped 7 bases from V and 2 bases from J, with 15 bases between. CDR3 region: CASTRDNDAYEQYF. CDR3 coding DNA: TGCGCCAGCACCCGGGACAACGACGCCTACGAGCAGTACTTC.

This clonotype was seen only a few times. The chain recombines TRBV20-1 with TRBJ2-1; unclear D gene. Trimming left V 7 bases short and J 9 bases short, with 16 bases between. CDR1 DFQATT and CDR2 SNEGSKA come from the germline V gene (reference sequence). This CDR3 has 12 amino acids. The chain's CDR3 is CSDKGVRGEQFF. The CDR3 region has the DNA TGCAGTGATAAGGGTGTGAGAGGTGAGCAGTTCTTC.

This clonotype was counted ten times or more. The chain employs TRBV29-1 and TRBJ1-2, with D unclear. The CDR3 loop spans 12 amino acids. The V gene's germline CDR1 is SQVTM and CDR2 ANQGSEA. Trimming removed 6 bases from V and 7 bases from J, with 15 bases in between. This CDR3 reads CSVNRESPGYTF. CDR3 DNA: TGCAGCGTGAACCGGGAATCCCCTGGCTACACCTTC. Complete variable domain (other parts from reference TRBV29-1 and TRBJ1-2): SAVISQKPSRDICQRGTSLTIQCQVDSQVTMMFWYRQQPGQSLTLIATANQGSEATYESGFVIDKFPISRPNLTFSTLTVSNMSPEDSSIYLCSVNRESPGYTFGSGTRLTVV.

This clonotype was recorded at least ten times. The V call is TRBV29-1, the J call TRBJ2-2; D assignment may be TRBD1 or TRBD2 (6 bases each). The V gene lost 7 bases and the J gene lost 6 bases, with 21 bases spanning the gap. The germline CDR1 and CDR2 sequences are SQVTM and ANQGSEA. There are 15 residues in the CDR3. CDR3 DNA: TGCAGCGCACTTCCCGGGGGCCCCTCGTCCGGGGAGCTGTTTTTT. It translates to CSALPGGPSSGELFF.

Ten or more counts support this clonotype. V usage is TRBV7-8 and J usage is TRBJ1-5; TRBD1 agrees at 7 bases. V shed 5 bases, J shed 7 bases, and the junction held 11 bases outside the gene matches. The CDR3 runs to 15 residues. The V gene's germline CDR1 is SGHVS and CDR2 FQNEAQ. This chain's CDR3 is CASSPLTGSAQPQHF. The CDR3 nucleotides read TGTGCCAGCAGCCCTCTGACAGGGTCCGCGCAGCCCCAGCATTTT.

There are many counts of this clonotype. CDR3 coding DNA: TGTGCCAGCAGTGAAGCGACGGGGGGGACTGGTGGCTACACCTTC. Protein product: CASSEATGGTGGYTF. The chain joins TRBV6-1 to TRBJ1-2, with TRBD1 as a possible D gene (5 bases). V was pared by 0 bases and J by 7 bases, with 15 bases between. Germline CDR1 MNHNS, CDR2 SASEGT. The CDR3 extends over 15 amino acids.

At least ten counts were recorded for this clonotype. The V call is TRBV20-1, the J call TRBJ2-7; D is perhaps TRBD2 (6 bases). Per germline, CDR1 DFQATT and CDR2 SNEGSKA (reference sequence). Trimming took off 3 bases at V and 0 bases at J, with 18 bases between the two ends. This CDR3 spans 16 amino acids. CDR3 amino acids: CSARGIRDSNSYEQYF. CDR3 nucleotide sequence: TGCAGTGCTAGGGGGATCCGGGACTCGAACTCCTACGAGCAGTACTTC.

This clonotype was seen a handful of times. J is TRBJ2-2 and V is TRBV4-1; D call uncertain. CDR3 length equals 16 residues. Trimming shortened V by 1 base and J by 1 base, and 10 bases separated the two germline ends. Germline loops: CDR1 MGHRA, CDR2 YSYEKL. CDR3 in amino acids: CASSQGGLGNTGELFF. The CDR3 DNA is TGCGCCAGCAGCCAAGGTGGCTTGGGGAACACCGGGGAGCTGTTTTTT.

This chain's CDR3 is CASSLEGGSKLETQYF. In DNA, the CDR3 is TGTGCCAGCAGCTTAGAAGGGGGGTCCAAGTTGGAGACCCAGTACTTC. The chain carries TRBV11-2 and TRBJ2-5; D could derive from TRBD1 or TRBD2 (6 bases each). Germline-derived CDR1 and CDR2 are SGHAT and FQNNGV. Trimming took off 0 bases at V and 5 bases at J, with 16 bases between the two ends. The CDR3 totals 16 residues. Full variable domain (rest looked up from reference TRBV11-2 and TRBJ2-5): EAGVAQSPRYKIIEKRQSVAFWCNPISGHATLYWYQQILGQGPKLLIQFQNNGVVDDSQLPKDRFSAERLKGVDSTLKIQPAKLEDSAVYLCASSLEGGSKLETQYFGPGTRLLVL.

This clonotype was counted ten times or more. This chain joins TRBV6-5 and TRBJ2-2, with 8 positions matching TRBD1. The CDR3 loop spans 14 amino acids. V lost 7 bases to trimming and J lost 9 bases; unmatched junction nucleotides: 10. Germline assignment: CDR1 MNHEY and CDR2 SVGAGI. The CDR3 nucleotides are TGTGCCAGCAATTTCGTGTCAGGGGGCTGGGAGCTGTTTTTT. Translation gives CASNFVSGGWELFF.

This clonotype was counted at least ten times. J is TRBJ2-7 and V is TRBV12-3 or TRBV12-4; the D is unclear. Trimming stripped 4 bases from V and 3 bases from J, with 7 bases between. The CDR3 spans 12 residues. The CDR3 DNA sequence: TGTGCCAGCAGTTACTACTACTACGAGCAGTACTTC. Residues: CASSYYYYEQYF.

Details on this clonotype: One base away lies a much larger clone, so this may be a sequencing read error. The chain links TRBV11-2 to TRBJ2-2; D is possibly TRBD2 (5 bases). The CDR3 extends over 16 amino acids. Germline V gene data show CDR1 as SGHAT and CDR2 as FQNNGV. In DNA, the CDR3 is TGTGCCAGCAGCTTATTAAAGGGCGCGAACACCGGGGAGCTGTATTTT. It specifies CASSLLKGANTGELYF.

At least ten counts were recorded for this clonotype. The V call is TRBV12-3 or TRBV12-4, the J call TRBJ2-7, with 10 bases aligning to TRBD1. J gave up 3 bases and V 6 bases, and 5 bases lay outside the gene matches. This CDR3 has 14 residues. This chain's CDR3 is CASSKGQGIYEQYF. The CDR3 DNA sequence: TGTGCCAGCAGCAAGGGACAGGGGATCTACGAGCAGTACTTC.

This clonotype occurred many times. The chain carries TRBV29-1 and TRBJ2-5; D gene ambiguous. The germline V gene has CDR1 SQVTM and CDR2 ANQGSEA. V was cut by 5 bases and J by 4 bases, with 5 bases left in between. The CDR3 is 10 residues long. The CDR3: CSVNGETQYF. DNA of the CDR3: TGCAGCGTTAACGGAGAGACCCAGTACTTC.

This clonotype was counted ten times or more. The chain couples TRBV13 to TRBJ2-3, with 7 bases aligning to TRBD2. The V segment lost 2 bases and the J segment 9 bases; nucleotides outside the gene matches: 14. The CDR3 loop spans 16 amino acids. Germline V CDR1 and CDR2: PRHDT, FYEKMQ (reference sequence). CDR3 DNA sequence: TGTGCCAGCAGCTTACCGTCTAGCGGTAACCAGATAACGCAGTATTTT. Translating gives CASSLPSSGNQITQYF.

At least ten counts were recorded for this clonotype. The V call is TRBV7-2, the J call TRBJ2-7; D tentatively reads TRBD1 or TRBD2 (6 bases each). CDR3 length equals 15 residues. With 2 bases removed from V and 0 bases from J, the gap between germline ends came to 11 bases. Germline V gene sequence: CDR1 SGHTA, CDR2 FQGNSA. DNA for the CDR3: TGTGCCAGCAGCTTATCGGGGGCTAGCTCCTACGAGCAGTACTTC. Its protein product is CASSLSGASSYEQYF.

This clonotype has ten or more counts. V gene TRBV5-6 combines with J gene TRBJ2-1, with 11 bases identical to TRBD2. Trimming cost V 0 bases and J 12 bases; bases outside gene matches: 8. The CDR3 is made up of 15 amino acids. Germline CDR1 SGHDT, CDR2 YYEEEE. The chain's CDR3 is CASSLVTSGRAPQFF. The CDR3 coding sequence is TGTGCCAGCAGCTTGGTTACTAGCGGGAGAGCCCCGCAGTTCTTC.

In its sample, this clonotype was seen many times. The rearrangement links TRBV5-5 to TRBJ2-7; TRBD1 agrees at 10 bases. The CDR3 has 14 residues. The V gene end was trimmed by 3 bases and the J gene end by 2 bases; junction bases not matched to a gene: 2. Germline-derived CDR1 and CDR2 are SGHKS and YYEKEE (reference sequence). The CDR3 sequence: CASSWDRGAYEQYF. As DNA, the CDR3 is TGTGCCAGCAGCTGGGACAGGGGAGCCTACGAGCAGTACTTC. The whole variable domain, filled in from reference TRBV5-5 and TRBJ2-7, reads DAGVTQSPTHLIKTRGQQVTLRCSPISGHKSVSWYQQVLGQGPQFIFQYYEKEERGRGNFPDRFSARQFPNYSSELNVNALLLGDSALYLCASSWDRGAYEQYFGPGTRLTVT.

The V call is TRBV21-1, the J call TRBJ2-7; TRBD1 is the table's D call and was not checked against the DNA. TRBV21-1 is labeled a pseudogene. The CDR3 consists of 16 residues. The CDR3 spells CASSPHRDRGGREQYF. The CDR3 region has the DNA TGTGCCAGCAGCCCTCACCGGGACAGGGGGGGGCGGGAGCAGTACTTC.

This clonotype was observed many times. This sequence joins TRBV27 and TRBJ1-2, with a tentative D call TRBD1 (6 bases). The CDR3 is made up of 13 amino acids. Between the trimmed V and J ends, which lost 5 bases and 4 bases, there was a span of 11 bases. Germline CDR1 MNHEY, CDR2 SMNVEV (reference sequence). CDR3 DNA: TGTGCCAGCAGTCAAAAGGGGGGCTATGGCTACACCTTC. Translation: CASSQKGGYGYTF.

This clonotype appeared many times. This chain joins TRBV7-9 and TRBJ1-1, with no clear D. Germline V lookup: CDR1 SEHNR, CDR2 FQNEAQ (reference sequence). Trimming shortened V by 1 base and J by 1 base, and 10 bases separated the two germline ends. CDR3 size: 15 residues. This chain's CDR3 is CASSLVARTNTEAFF. For the CDR3, the DNA is TGTGCCAGCAGCTTAGTCGCCAGGACGAACACTGAAGCTTTCTTT.

The rearrangement uses TRBV6-1 and TRBJ2-7; TRBD1 is a possible D gene (6 bases). CDR3 length: 15 residues. Germline CDR1 is MNHNS and CDR2 is SASEGT. Trimming took 6 bases from V and 6 from J, leaving 21 bases between them. The CDR3 bases are TGTGCCAGCAGCTTCCGGGACATCGGAGTCCGCGAGCAGTACTTC. It is translated as CASSFRDIGVREQYF.

This clonotype was observed a handful of times. CDR3 protein: CASSSGLAGGFTDTQYF. As DNA, the CDR3 is TGTGCCAGCAGCTCCGGACTAGCGGGAGGATTCACAGATACGCAGTATTTT. This sequence joins TRBV7-6 and TRBJ2-3, with 14 bases fitting TRBD2. The CDR3 totals 17 residues. CDR1 is SGHVS, CDR2 FNYEAQ, per germline. Losses at the gene ends were 4 bases for V and 2 bases for J; bases not matched to a gene: 5.

In this sample, this clonotype turned up a few times. This rearrangement joins TRBV6-2 or TRBV6-3 to TRBJ2-5; no firm D call. This CDR3 is built from 16 residues. The germline V gene has CDR1 MNHEY and CDR2 SVGEGT. V dropped 6 bases and J dropped 0 bases, with 17 bases sitting between them. CDR3 sequence reads: CASSPDDGIYQETQYF. In nucleotides, the CDR3 is TGTGCCAGCAGCCCCGACGACGGCATCTACCAAGAGACCCAGTACTTC.

This clonotype was detected only a few times. J is TRBJ1-1 and V is TRBV7-9; 8 positions match TRBD1. From germline, CDR1 is SEHNR and CDR2 FQNEAQ (reference sequence). The trim removed 4 bases at V and 3 bases at J, leaving 10 bases unmatched. The CDR3 consists of 16 residues. The CDR3 region is CASSSSPGQDDTEAFF. The CDR3 DNA sequence: TGTGCCAGCAGCTCCTCACCGGGACAGGACGACACTGAAGCTTTCTTT.